Listed below are T cell receptor beta chains from one sample, sequenced in a study of shared clonotypes between healthy human individuals. Sequencing used immunoSEQ multiplex PCR; TCRdb keeps in-frame clones, though not all of them. In the table there are 2 million to 2.5 million clones, approximately 93% of which are singletons. Material for sequencing was naive CD4+ T cells from PBMCs. These receptors were obtained from a man aged 18 to 29 in good health. Some clones in this sample may be carry-over from other donors' samples. Both conserved end residues are part of each CDR3. The order of the fields is V gene, CDR3 protein.

V: TRBV7-9; CDR3: CASSFRRTGAEEKLFF
V: TRBV30; CDR3: CAWGTMNTEAFF
V: TRBV10-3; CDR3: CAISDLQETQYF
V: TRBV7-7; CDR3: CASSLGRALTGELFF
V: TRBV19; CDR3: CASSANPNEQFF
V: TRBV18; CDR3: CASSPTGGINSPLHF
V: TRBV4-3; CDR3: CASSQEKEGTDTQYF
V: TRBV28; CDR3: CASSSSLQQGARTEAFF
V: TRBV7-3; CDR3: CASSTTGFAGELFF
V: TRBV23-1; CDR3: CASSQSMEARTDTQYF
V: TRBV4-2; CDR3: CASSPPWAGEGDTQYF
V: TRBV10-1; CDR3: CASSDSGSPSETQYF
V: TRBV13; CDR3: CASSRDLLGSGNTIYF
V: TRBV28; CDR3: CASSIASGETQYF
V: TRBV5-6; CDR3: CASSLSQYYGYTF
V: TRBV30; CDR3: CAWSPQVGTEAFF
V: TRBV10-3; CDR3: CAITPVGDVNYGYTF
V: TRBV20-1; CDR3: CRTTVGNGYTF
V: TRBV7-9; CDR3: CASSLDTGRGYTF
V: TRBV30; CDR3: CAWSVLGLGNTEAFF
V: TRBV5-1; CDR3: CASSSTPGQIGTDTQYF
V: TRBV5-1; CDR3: CASTTGGQETQYF
V: TRBV6-1; CDR3: CAMDGQGAGQPQHF
V: TRBV7-9; CDR3: CASSLAGRNQPQHF
V: TRBV19; CDR3: CASSSRTAISYNEQFF
V: TRBV28; CDR3: CASASYVDQPQHF
V: TRBV5-1; CDR3: CASSLGTGGVEQYF